Presented here are 20 T cell receptor beta chains from one specimen sequenced in a study of control samples from healthy donors and cancer patients. The table came from immunoSEQ multiplex PCR; TCRdb's copy has only in-frame clones and leaves some out. This table has some 120,000 clones, 70% to 90% appearing once. Sequenced input: blood. The receptors derive from a man aged 55 to 70 in good health.

V and J are TRBV30 and TRBJ1-4, with D unclear. CDR1 GTSNPN and CDR2 SVGIG come from the germline V gene (reference sequence). The CDR3 runs 12 residues. Trimming pared 3 bases from V and 4 bases from J, leaving 6 bases between. CDR3 loop: CAWSRNNEKLFF. CDR3 nucleotide sequence: TGTGCCTGGAGCAGGAATAATGAAAAACTGTTTTTT.

The sample holds a few counts of this clone. The rearrangement links TRBV7-9 to TRBJ2-1; TRBD1 is a possible D gene (6 bases). V dropped 1 base and J dropped 9 bases, with 10 bases sitting between them. The CDR3 length is 13 residues. CDR1 is SEHNR, CDR2 FQNEAQ, per germline (reference sequence). The CDR3 here is CASSLVGAGEQFF. CDR3 DNA sequence: TGTGCCAGCAGCTTAGTGGGGGCCGGTGAGCAGTTCTTC.

The rearrangement uses TRBV6-5 and TRBJ1-2, with TRBD1 as a possible D gene (6 bases). V dropped 11 bases and J dropped 0 bases, with 13 bases sitting between them. CDR1 is MNHEY, CDR2 SVGAGI, per germline. The CDR3 length is 13 residues. CDR3 sequence: CAVQGYTNYGYTF. The CDR3 nucleotides read TGTGCCGTACAGGGTTATACTAACTATGGCTACACCTTC.

The chain employs TRBV2 and TRBJ2-5; D perhaps matches TRBD2 (6 bases). This CDR3 spans 14 amino acids. Trimming left V 6 bases short and J 5 bases short, with 16 bases between. Germline lookup yields CDR1 SNHLY and CDR2 FYNNEI. The CDR3 region has the DNA TGTGCCAGCAGCTACGGACTAATCGGGGAGACCCAGTACTTC. It codes for CASSYGLIGETQYF. Full variable domain (rest looked up from reference TRBV2 and TRBJ2-5): EPEVTQTPSHQVTQMGQEVILRCVPISNHLYFYWYRQILGQKVEFLVSFYNNEISEKSEIFDDQFSVERPDGSNFTLKIRSTKLEDSAMYFCASSYGLIGETQYFGPGTRLLVL.

The chain carries TRBV23-1 and TRBJ1-1; TRBD1 is a possible D gene (6 bases). TRBV23-1 carries the ORF label, with uncertain function. There are 17 residues in the CDR3. V lost 1 base and J 3 bases, leaving 18 bases between the germline ends. The CDR3 reads CASSQFEGRGPHTEAFF. The DNA of the CDR3 is TGCGCCAGCAGTCAATTTGAGGGGCGGGGGCCCCACACTGAAGCTTTCTTT.

The chain employs TRBV5-5 and TRBJ1-2; TRBD1 matches at 8 bases. The CDR3 loop spans 15 amino acids. J was trimmed by 3 bases and V by 6 bases; bases with no gene match: 10. CDR1 SGHKS and CDR2 YYEKEE come from the germline V gene (reference sequence). The CDR3 spells CASTLRAGQDYGYTF. CDR3 coding DNA: TGTGCCAGCACCCTCCGGGCGGGACAGGACTATGGCTACACCTTC.

There are a few counts of this clone. The chain is built from TRBV6-2 or TRBV6-3 and TRBJ1-1; D may be TRBD1 (5 bases). Germline-derived CDR1 and CDR2 are MNHEY and SVGEGT. The CDR3 totals 13 residues. V lost 2 bases, J lost 6 bases, and 10 bases lay in between. The CDR3 coding sequence is TGTGCCAGCAGTTACGGGGGGATGTCTGAAGCTTTCTTT. This sequence encodes CASSYGGMSEAFF.

With regard to this clone: A read error may account for a junction end that differs from germline. The CDR3 DNA reads as TGTGCCGGCAGCTTAGTGGGGATTAGCACAGATACGCAGTATTTT. Its translation is CAGSLVGISTDTQYF. The chain is built from TRBV7-2 and TRBJ2-3; D is undetermined. This CDR3 spans 15 amino acids. The germline V gene encodes CDR1 SGHTA and CDR2 FQGNSA.

The chain links TRBV6-5 to TRBJ2-7; 8 bases match TRBD1. The V gene end was trimmed by 2 bases and the J gene end by 3 bases; junction bases not matched to a gene: 9. CDR1 is MNHEY, CDR2 SVGAGI, per germline. This CDR3 contains 16 residues. The CDR3 loop is CASSYLDRGGDYEQYF. CDR3 nucleotides: TGTGCCAGCAGTTACCTCGACAGGGGAGGAGACTACGAGCAGTACTTC.

As DNA, the CDR3 is TGTGCCAGCAGCTTTTGGCGGGACAACGCCTATGGCTACACCTTC. It yields the protein CASSFWRDNAYGYTF. V gene TRBV7-9 combines with J gene TRBJ1-2; maybe TRBD1 (6 bases). The CDR3 covers 15 residues. V lost 3 bases, J lost 4 bases, and 15 bases lay in between. Germline V lookup: CDR1 SEHNR, CDR2 FQNEAQ (reference sequence).

This clone has only one observation. The rearrangement uses TRBV6-5 and TRBJ2-7, with TRBD2 matching 8 bases. Germline V gene data show CDR1 as MNHEY and CDR2 as SVGAGI. CDR3 length: 13 residues. The V and J ends lost 6 bases and 2 bases, in that order; junction bases with no gene match: 3. CDR3 region: CASSAGGPYEQYF. Written as DNA, the CDR3 is TGTGCCAGCAGCGCGGGGGGTCCCTACGAGCAGTACTTC.

The chain uses TRBV6-5 and TRBJ1-5; no clear D. Germline CDR1 MNHEY, CDR2 SVGAGI. This CDR3 has 16 amino acids. Trimming left V 0 bases short and J 3 bases short, with 12 bases between. The DNA for the CDR3 is TGTGCCAGCAGTTACTCTACGCTTGCGGCCAATCAGCCCCAGCATTTT. Its protein product is CASSYSTLAANQPQHF.

The V and J genes are TRBV30 and TRBJ2-2, with D possibly TRBD2 on 6 matching bases. The CDR3 has 15 amino acids. The germline gives CDR1 GTSNPN, CDR2 SVGIG (reference sequence). V dropped 2 bases and J dropped 0 bases, with 10 bases sitting between them. The DNA for the CDR3 is TGTGCCTGGAGTTTTGGGGGGTCGAACACCGGGGAGCTGTTTTTT. The encoded protein is CAWSFGGSNTGELFF.

The V and J genes are TRBV7-2 and TRBJ1-5; 7 bases map to TRBD1. This CDR3 region has 15 residues. V lost 4 bases and J lost 5; bases outside the gene matches: 8. Looked up from germline, CDR1 is SGHTA and CDR2 is FQGNSA. The CDR3 sequence is CASSSQGRLDQPQHF. The CDR3 DNA is TGTGCCAGCAGCTCACAGGGGAGGCTGGATCAGCCCCAGCATTTT. Looking up the rest from reference TRBV7-2 and TRBJ1-5 gives the full variable domain: GAGVSQSPSNKVTEKGKDVELRCDPISGHTALYWYRQSLGQGLEFLIYFQGNSAPDKSGLPSDRFSAERTGGSVSTLTIQRTQQEDSAVYLCASSSQGRLDQPQHFGDGTRLSIL.

The V call is TRBV5-1, the J call TRBJ2-3, with D possibly TRBD2 on 5 matching bases. Trimming stripped 4 bases from V and 10 bases from J, with 19 bases between. CDR1 is SGHRS and CDR2 is YFSETQ in the germline V gene. The CDR3 length is 14 residues. CDR3 nucleotides: TGCGCCAGCAGCCTGCCCGAGACCGTCGGGGCGCAGTATTTT. Protein product: CASSLPETVGAQYF.

Here the CDR3 DNA reads TGTGCCAGCAGCTTAGTCCGAGGCGGCTCTGGCTACACCTTC. This translates into CASSLVRGGSGYTF. The chain combines TRBV11-2 with TRBJ1-2; D is uncertain. Germline values: CDR1 SGHAT, CDR2 FQNNGV. This CDR3 has 14 amino acids. V shed 1 base and J shed 7 bases, with 13 bases lying between them.

J is TRBJ2-1 and V is TRBV2, with D perhaps matching TRBD2 (5 bases). The CDR3 length is 14 residues. V was pared by 8 bases and J by 7 bases, with 18 bases between. The germline gives CDR1 SNHLY, CDR2 FYNNEI. The CDR3 here is CASFIGVQLNEQFF. In DNA, the CDR3 is TGTGCCAGCTTCATCGGGGTCCAGTTGAATGAGCAGTTCTTC.

The gene calls are TRBV27 and TRBJ1-5; no clear D. There are 15 residues in the CDR3. The germline CDR1 and CDR2 sequences are MNHEY and SMNVEV (reference sequence). Trimming pared 2 bases from V and 0 bases from J, leaving 8 bases between. DNA of the CDR3: TGTGCCAGCAGTTTAGTCGGATATAGCAATCAGCCCCAGCATTTT. Residues: CASSLVGYSNQPQHF.

The chain has TRBV2 and TRBJ1-1; tentative D call: TRBD1 (6 bases). The CDR3 spans 13 residues. Germline V gene lookup returns CDR1 SNHLY and CDR2 FYNNEI. The V end was cut by 9 bases, the J end by 6 bases, with 17 bases between. In nucleotides, the CDR3 is TGTGCCAGAAAAGGAACAGGGTCTTCTGAAGCTTTCTTT. Protein sequence: CARKGTGSSEAFF.

V is TRBV19 and J is TRBJ1-1; D ambiguous. Germline V gene lookup returns CDR1 LNHDA and CDR2 SQIVND (reference sequence). V was pared by 7 bases and J by 4 bases, with 16 bases between. This CDR3 has 14 amino acids. The CDR3 protein is CASKNRELGTEAFF. CDR3 sequence (DNA): TGTGCCAGTAAGAATCGGGAGTTGGGCACTGAAGCTTTCTTT. Full variable domain (remainder filled in from reference TRBV19 and TRBJ1-1): DGGITQSPKYLFRKEGQNVTLSCEQNLNHDAMYWYRQDPGQGLRLIYYSQIVNDFQKGDIAEGYSVSREKKESFPLTVTSAQKNPTAFYLCASKNRELGTEAFFGQGTRLTVV.